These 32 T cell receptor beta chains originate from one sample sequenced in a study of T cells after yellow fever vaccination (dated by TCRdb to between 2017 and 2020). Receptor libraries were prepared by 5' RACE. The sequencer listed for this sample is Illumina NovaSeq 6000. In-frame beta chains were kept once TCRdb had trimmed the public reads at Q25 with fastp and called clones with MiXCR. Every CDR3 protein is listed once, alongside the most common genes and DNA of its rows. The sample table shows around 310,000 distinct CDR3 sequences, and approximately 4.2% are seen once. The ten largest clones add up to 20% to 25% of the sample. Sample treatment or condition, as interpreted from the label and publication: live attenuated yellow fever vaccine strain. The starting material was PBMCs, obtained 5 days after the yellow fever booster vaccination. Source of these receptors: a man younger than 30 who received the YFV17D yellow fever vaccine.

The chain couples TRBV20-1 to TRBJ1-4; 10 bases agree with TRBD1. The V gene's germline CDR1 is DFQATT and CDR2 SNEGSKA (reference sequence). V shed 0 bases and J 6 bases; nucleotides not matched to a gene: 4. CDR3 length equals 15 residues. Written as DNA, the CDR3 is TGCAGTGCTAGAGATCCCGGGACAGGGGATGAAAAACTGTTTTTT. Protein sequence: CSARDPGTGDEKLFF.

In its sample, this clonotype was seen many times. In DNA, the CDR3 is TGCGCCAGCAGCTCCACCGGGACCCCGAACACTGAAGCTTTCTTT. Its protein is CASSSTGTPNTEAFF. V gene TRBV5-1 combines with J gene TRBJ1-1; possible D gene TRBD1, 5 bases. The germline V gene encodes CDR1 SGHRS and CDR2 YFSETQ. The CDR3 is 15 amino acids. V lost 3 bases and J lost 1, with 13 bases in between.

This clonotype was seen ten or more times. CDR3 amino acids: CASSPMTAQTTQYF. The CDR3 DNA is TGTGCCAGCAGCCCTATGACAGCCCAGACGACCCAGTACTTC. This sequence joins TRBV3-1 and TRBJ2-5; the D gene is possibly TRBD1 (5 bases). The CDR3 length is 14 residues. Trimming took off 4 bases at V and 7 bases at J, with 16 bases between the two ends. Germline V gene lookup returns CDR1 LGHDT and CDR2 YNNKEL (reference sequence).

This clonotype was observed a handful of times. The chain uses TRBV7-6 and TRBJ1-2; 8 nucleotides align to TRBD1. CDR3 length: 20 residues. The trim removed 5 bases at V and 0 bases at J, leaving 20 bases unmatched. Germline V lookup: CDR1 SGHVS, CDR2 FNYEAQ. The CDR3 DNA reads TGTGCCAGCAGCCTCAGATTGGGGACAGGCTCCAAGCTTTCTAACTATGGCTACACCTTC. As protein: CASSLRLGTGSKLSNYGYTF.

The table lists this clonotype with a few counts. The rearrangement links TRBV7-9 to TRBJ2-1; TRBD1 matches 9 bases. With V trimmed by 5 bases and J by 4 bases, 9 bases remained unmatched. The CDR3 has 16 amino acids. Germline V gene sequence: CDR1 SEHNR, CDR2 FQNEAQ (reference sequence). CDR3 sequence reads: CASSQGPGTGYNEQFF. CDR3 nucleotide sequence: TGTGCCAGCAGCCAAGGGCCCGGGACAGGGTACAATGAGCAGTTCTTC.

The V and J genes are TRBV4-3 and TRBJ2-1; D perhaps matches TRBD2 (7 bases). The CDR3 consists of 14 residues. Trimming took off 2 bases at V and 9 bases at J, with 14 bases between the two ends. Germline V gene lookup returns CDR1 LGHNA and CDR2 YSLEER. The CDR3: CASSQSRGGGEQFF. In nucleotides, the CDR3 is TGCGCCAGCAGCCAAAGCAGAGGGGGGGGTGAGCAGTTCTTC.

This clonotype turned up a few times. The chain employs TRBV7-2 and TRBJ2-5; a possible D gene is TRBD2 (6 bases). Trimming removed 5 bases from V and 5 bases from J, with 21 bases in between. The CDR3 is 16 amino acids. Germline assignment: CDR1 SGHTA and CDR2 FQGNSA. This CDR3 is CASSKSRVGGRETQYF. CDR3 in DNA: TGTGCCAGCAGCAAAAGTCGCGTCGGGGGTCGGGAGACCCAGTACTTC.

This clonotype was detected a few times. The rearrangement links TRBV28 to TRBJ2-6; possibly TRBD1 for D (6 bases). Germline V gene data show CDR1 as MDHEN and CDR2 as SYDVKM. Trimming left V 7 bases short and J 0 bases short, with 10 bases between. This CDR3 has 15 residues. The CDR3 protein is CASIGGSSGANVLTF. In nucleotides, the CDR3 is TGTGCCAGCATAGGGGGTAGCTCTGGGGCCAACGTCCTGACTTTC.

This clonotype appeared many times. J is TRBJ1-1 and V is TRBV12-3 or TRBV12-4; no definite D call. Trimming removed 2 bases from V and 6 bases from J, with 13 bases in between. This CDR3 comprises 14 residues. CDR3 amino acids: CASSLTRKSPEAFF. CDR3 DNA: TGTGCCAGCAGTTTAACCCGGAAGTCTCCTGAAGCTTTCTTT.

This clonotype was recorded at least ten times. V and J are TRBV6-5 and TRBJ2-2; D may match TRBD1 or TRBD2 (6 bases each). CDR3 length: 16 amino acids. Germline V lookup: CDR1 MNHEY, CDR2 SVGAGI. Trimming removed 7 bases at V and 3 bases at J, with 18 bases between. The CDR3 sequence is CASTGLGGDDTGELFF. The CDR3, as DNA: TGTGCCAGCACTGGCCTCGGGGGCGACGACACCGGGGAGCTGTTTTTT.

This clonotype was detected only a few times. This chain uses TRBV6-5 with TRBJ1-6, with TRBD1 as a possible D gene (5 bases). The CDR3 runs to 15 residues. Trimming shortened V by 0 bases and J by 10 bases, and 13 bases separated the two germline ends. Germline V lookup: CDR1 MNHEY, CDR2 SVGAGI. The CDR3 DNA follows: TGTGCCAGCAGTTACTCGATATTCGGGGACTCACCCCTCCACTTT. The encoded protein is CASSYSIFGDSPLHF.

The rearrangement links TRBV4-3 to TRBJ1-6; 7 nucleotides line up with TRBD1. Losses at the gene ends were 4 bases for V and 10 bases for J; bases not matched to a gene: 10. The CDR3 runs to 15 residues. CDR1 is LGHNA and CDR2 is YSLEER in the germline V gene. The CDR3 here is CASSPEGARSSPLHF. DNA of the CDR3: TGCGCCAGCAGCCCGGAGGGGGCGAGGAGCTCACCCCTCCACTTT.

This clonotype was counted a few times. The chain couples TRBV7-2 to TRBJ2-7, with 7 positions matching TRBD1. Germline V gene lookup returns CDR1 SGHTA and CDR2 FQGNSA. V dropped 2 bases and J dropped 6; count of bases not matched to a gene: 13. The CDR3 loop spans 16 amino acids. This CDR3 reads CASSLRQGPRGPEQYF. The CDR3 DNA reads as TGTGCCAGCAGCTTACGGCAGGGCCCAAGGGGGCCCGAGCAGTACTTC.

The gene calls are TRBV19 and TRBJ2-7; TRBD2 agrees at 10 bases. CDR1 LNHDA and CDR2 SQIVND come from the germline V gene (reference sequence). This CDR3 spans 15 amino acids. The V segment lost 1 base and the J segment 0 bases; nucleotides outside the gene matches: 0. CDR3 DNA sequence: TGTGCCAGTAGTATAGTAGCGGGGGGCTCCTACGAGCAGTACGTC. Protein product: CASSIVAGGSYEQYV.

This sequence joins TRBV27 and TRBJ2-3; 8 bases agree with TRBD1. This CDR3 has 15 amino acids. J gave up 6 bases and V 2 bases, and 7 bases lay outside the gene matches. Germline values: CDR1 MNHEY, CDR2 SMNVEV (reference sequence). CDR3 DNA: TGTGCCAGCAGTTTAGGACAGGGTTCGCGGGATACGCAGTATTTT. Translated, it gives CASSLGQGSRDTQYF.

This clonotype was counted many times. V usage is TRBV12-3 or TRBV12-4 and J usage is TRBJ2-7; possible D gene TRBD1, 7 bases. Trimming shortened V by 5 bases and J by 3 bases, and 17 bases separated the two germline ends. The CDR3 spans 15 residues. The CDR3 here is CASSPDREDGYEQYF. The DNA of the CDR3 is TGTGCCAGCAGTCCAGACAGGGAGGACGGCTACGAGCAGTACTTC.

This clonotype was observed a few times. The CDR3 spells CASRSGPPTDTQYF. Written as DNA, the CDR3 is TGCGCCAGCAGGTCCGGGCCCCCCACAGATACGCAGTATTTT. J is TRBJ2-3 and V is TRBV5-1; D is unclear. The length of the CDR3 is 14 residues. Germline CDR1 and CDR2: SGHRS and YFSETQ. V lost 5 bases and J lost 2, with 12 bases in between.

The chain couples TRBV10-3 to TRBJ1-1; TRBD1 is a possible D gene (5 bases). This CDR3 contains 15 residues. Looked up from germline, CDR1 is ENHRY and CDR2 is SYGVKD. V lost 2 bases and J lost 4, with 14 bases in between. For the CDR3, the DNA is TGTGCCATCAGTGAGCACGGGGAGGGGAGCACTGAAGCTTTCTTT. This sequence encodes CAISEHGEGSTEAFF.

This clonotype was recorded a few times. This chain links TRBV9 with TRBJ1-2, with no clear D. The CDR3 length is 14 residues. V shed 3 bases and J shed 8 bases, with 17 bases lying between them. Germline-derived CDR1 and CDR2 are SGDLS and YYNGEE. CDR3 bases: TGTGCCAGCAGCGCAATTGGTAGCGTCCGGGGCTACACCTTC. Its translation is CASSAIGSVRGYTF.

The CDR3 DNA sequence: TGTGCCATCAGACCGCAAACTAGCACAGATACGCAGTATTTT. Translation: CAIRPQTSTDTQYF. The chain has TRBV10-3 and TRBJ2-3, with D uncertain. The V gene lost 6 bases and the J gene lost 0 bases, with 10 bases spanning the gap. CDR3 length: 14 amino acids. Germline assignment: CDR1 ENHRY and CDR2 SYGVKD.

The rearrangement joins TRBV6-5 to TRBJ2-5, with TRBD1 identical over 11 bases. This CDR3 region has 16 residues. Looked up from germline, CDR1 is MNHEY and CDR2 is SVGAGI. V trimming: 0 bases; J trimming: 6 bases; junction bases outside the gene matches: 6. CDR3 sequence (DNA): TGTGCCAGCAGTTACTCGGGACAGGGGGTCCCCCAGACCCAGTACTTC. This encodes CASSYSGQGVPQTQYF.

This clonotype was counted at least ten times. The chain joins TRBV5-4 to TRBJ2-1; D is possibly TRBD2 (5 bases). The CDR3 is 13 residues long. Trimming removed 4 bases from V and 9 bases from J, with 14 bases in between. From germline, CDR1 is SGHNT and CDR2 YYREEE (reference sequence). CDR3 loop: CASSGDYPSEQFF. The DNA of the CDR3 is TGTGCCAGCAGCGGAGACTATCCGAGTGAGCAGTTCTTC.

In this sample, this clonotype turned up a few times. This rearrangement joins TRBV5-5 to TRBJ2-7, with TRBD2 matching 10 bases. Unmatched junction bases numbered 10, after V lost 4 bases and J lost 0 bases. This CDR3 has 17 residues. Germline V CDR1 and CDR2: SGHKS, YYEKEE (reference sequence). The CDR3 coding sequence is TGTGCCAGCAGCAAACTAGCGGGGTCCTCGAGCTCCTACGAGCAGTACTTC. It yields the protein CASSKLAGSSSSYEQYF.

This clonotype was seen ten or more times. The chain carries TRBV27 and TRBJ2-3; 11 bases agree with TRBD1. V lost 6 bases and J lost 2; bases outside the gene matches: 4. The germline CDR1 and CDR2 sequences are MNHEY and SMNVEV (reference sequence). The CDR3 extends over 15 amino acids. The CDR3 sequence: CASSQDRGHTDTQYF. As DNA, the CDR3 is TGTGCCAGCAGCCAGGACAGGGGGCACACAGATACGCAGTATTTT.

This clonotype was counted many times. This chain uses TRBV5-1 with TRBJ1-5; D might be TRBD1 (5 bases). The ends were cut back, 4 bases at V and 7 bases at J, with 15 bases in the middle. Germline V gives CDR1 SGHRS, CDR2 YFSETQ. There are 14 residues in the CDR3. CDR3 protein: CASSVRGGRQPQHF. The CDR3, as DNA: TGCGCCAGCAGCGTTCGTGGGGGGAGACAGCCCCAGCATTTT.

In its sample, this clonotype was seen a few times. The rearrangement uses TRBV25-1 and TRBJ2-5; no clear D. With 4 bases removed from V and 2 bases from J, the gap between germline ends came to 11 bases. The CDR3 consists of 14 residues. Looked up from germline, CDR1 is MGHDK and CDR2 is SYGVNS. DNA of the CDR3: TGTGCCAGCAGTGGGTCGAGCTTACAAGAGACCCAGTACTTC. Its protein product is CASSGSSLQETQYF.

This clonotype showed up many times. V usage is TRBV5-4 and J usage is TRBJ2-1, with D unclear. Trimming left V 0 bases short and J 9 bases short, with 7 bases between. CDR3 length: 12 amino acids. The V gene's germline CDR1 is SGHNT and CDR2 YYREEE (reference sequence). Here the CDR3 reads CASSLVGFEQFF. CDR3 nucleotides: TGTGCCAGCAGCTTGGTAGGGTTTGAGCAGTTCTTC.

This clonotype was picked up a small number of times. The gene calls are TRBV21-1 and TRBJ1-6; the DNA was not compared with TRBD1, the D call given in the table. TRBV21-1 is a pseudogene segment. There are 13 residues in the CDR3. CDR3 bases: TGTGCCAGCAGCAAAGGGGGGGGATCACCCCTCCACTTT. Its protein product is CASSKGGGSPLHF.

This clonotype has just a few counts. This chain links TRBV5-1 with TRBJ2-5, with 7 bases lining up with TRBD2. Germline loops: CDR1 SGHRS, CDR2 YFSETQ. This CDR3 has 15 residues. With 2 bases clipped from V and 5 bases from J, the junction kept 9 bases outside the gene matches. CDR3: CASSFLQGGWETQYF. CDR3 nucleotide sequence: TGCGCCAGCAGCTTCCTCCAGGGAGGGTGGGAGACCCAGTACTTC.

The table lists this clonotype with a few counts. CDR3: CASSPGAGGRDTQYF. The CDR3 nucleotides read TGTGCCAGCAGCCCCGGTGCAGGGGGGCGGGATACGCAGTATTTT. The rearrangement links TRBV7-9 to TRBJ2-3; TRBD1 might be the D (7 bases). Germline values: CDR1 SEHNR, CDR2 FQNEAQ (reference sequence). CDR3 length equals 15 residues. Between the trimmed V and J ends, which lost 5 bases and 6 bases, there was a span of 18 bases. Together with reference TRBV7-9 and TRBJ2-3, the CDR3 gives the full variable domain: DTGVSQNPRHKITKRGQNVTFRCDPISEHNRLYWYRQTLGQGPEFLTYFQNEAQLEKSRLLSDRFSAERPKGSFSTLEIQRTEQGDSAMYLCASSPGAGGRDTQYFGPGTRLTVL.

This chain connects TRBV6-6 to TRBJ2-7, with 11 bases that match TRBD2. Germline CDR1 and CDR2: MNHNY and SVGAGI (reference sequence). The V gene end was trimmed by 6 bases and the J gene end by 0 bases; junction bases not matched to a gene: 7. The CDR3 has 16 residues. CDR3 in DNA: TGTGCCAGCAGACGGACTAGCGGGCATAGCTCCTACGAGCAGTACTTC. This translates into CASRRTSGHSSYEQYF.

The CDR3 sequence: CASTLGEMYNEQFF. The CDR3 DNA sequence: TGCGCCAGCACCTTAGGGGAAATGTACAATGAGCAGTTCTTC. The gene calls are TRBV5-1 and TRBJ2-1; tentative D call: TRBD1 (5 bases). V lost 6 bases and J 4 bases, leaving 14 bases between the germline ends. This CDR3 spans 14 amino acids. Germline lookup yields CDR1 SGHRS and CDR2 YFSETQ. Based on the CDR3 plus reference TRBV5-1 and TRBJ2-1, the full variable domain is KAGVTQTPRYLIKTRGQQVTLSCSPISGHRSVSWYQQTPGQGLQFLFEYFSETQRNKGNFPGRFSGRQFSNSRSEMNVSTLELGDSALYLCASTLGEMYNEQFFGPGTRLTVL.